A selection of T cell receptor beta chains follows, all from one sample in a study of blood T cells in healthy people across ages. TCRdb reanalysed the 5' RACE reads using MiXCR and keeps one entry per CDR3 protein. Here the sample spans about 1.4 million distinct CDR3 sequences, 59% being singletons. The sample comprised blood. The origin of the receptors is a man younger than 35 in good health. The conserved cysteine and the conserved F or W are not part of the CDR3 here.

>TRBV5-1|TRBJ1-1
ASSLDSRIMNTEAF
>TRBV2|TRBJ2-7
ASQTGVYEQY
>TRBV20-1|TRBJ1-2
SASEGSGLHYGYT
>TRBV7-8|TRBJ2-3
ASSTRTGHITDTQY
>TRBV12-3/TRBV12-4|TRBJ2-3
ASSPPTGGADTQY
>TRBV9|TRBJ2-1
ASSQGWTSHEQF
>TRBV29-1|TRBJ2-1
SVEEVKLYNEQF
>TRBV12-3/TRBV12-4|TRBJ1-1
ASSLSGRTEAF
>TRBV20-1|TRBJ2-7
STRTSGSKDEQY
>TRBV10-3|TRBJ1-2
AISVDSRYGYT
>TRBV5-1|TRBJ2-1
ASSLEANRYNEQF
>TRBV7-2|TRBJ2-1
ASSLVGALYNEQF
>TRBV20-1|-
SARDGDSPSHEQY
>TRBV20-1|TRBJ2-1
SWTGMDKAGGEAEGEQF
>TRBV7-8|TRBJ2-7
ASSSRDRSPYEQY
>TRBV29-1|TRBJ1-2
SVEDVGDYGYT
>TRBV5-1|TRBJ2-1
ASRLAANEQF
>TRBV6-6|-
ASSPPAGQGGSEQY
>TRBV15|TRBJ1-1
ATSRDPLTAMNTEAF
>TRBV7-9|TRBJ2-3
ASTGGFADTQY
>TRBV12-3/TRBV12-4|TRBJ1-3
ASSFGQGSSGNTIY
>TRBV10-3|TRBJ2-6
AISESVSGANVLT
>TRBV27|TRBJ2-7
ASSLLGTLDYEQY
>TRBV9|-
ASSTGTRPYEQY
>TRBV20-1|TRBJ1-5
SASTGQGLNQPQH
>TRBV2|TRBJ2-4
ASTWGLYIQY
>TRBV6-2/TRBV6-3|TRBJ2-3
ASSYQAGEGPDTQY
>TRBV11-2|TRBJ2-7
ASSLAGTKFHEQY
>TRBV6-1|TRBJ1-5
ASSDQGYQPQH
>TRBV7-9|TRBJ2-2
ASSQTNLITGHDYTGELF
>TRBV6-2/TRBV6-3|-
ASSYPGLAGVEETQY
>TRBV2|TRBJ2-3
ASRGVADTQY
>TRBV20-1|TRBJ2-7
SALSGRDIYEQY
>TRBV29-1|TRBJ2-3
SVELGGRLTDTQY
>TRBV6-2/TRBV6-3|TRBJ2-1
ASSRGQGIWNEQF
>TRBV6-5|TRBJ2-7
ASSYQRGGEQY
>TRBV6-5|TRBJ1-2
ATRTEGNYGYT
>TRBV6-2/TRBV6-3|TRBJ2-7
ASSPMDGSYEQY
>TRBV5-1|-
ASSNRNFDEGTYEQY
>TRBV9|TRBJ2-3
ASSVGTTASDTQY